This TCR beta chain was identified during a study of T cells in narcolepsy. Study information: Healthy controls were enrolled alongside patients with narcolepsy type 1 or type 2.

Germline V gene lookup returns CDR1 MDHEN and CDR2 SYDVKM. Trimming pared 6 bases from V and 4 bases from J, leaving 18 bases between. This CDR3 is built from 15 residues. The method was immunoSEQ multiplex PCR; TCRdb's version includes in-frame clones alone and lacks a portion of them. Altogether roughly 10,000 clones are present, around 70% being singletons, with the ten largest covering roughly 20%. The receptor was isolated from a human donor with narcolepsy. The specimen was CD45RA- memory CD8+ T cells from PBMCs. The chain carries TRBV28 and TRBJ2-5, with D tentatively TRBD2 (6 bases). CDR3 nucleotides: TGTGCCAGCAGCTATGTTCGTGGGAGGCCAGAGACCCAGTACTTC. It encodes CASSYVRGRPETQYF.